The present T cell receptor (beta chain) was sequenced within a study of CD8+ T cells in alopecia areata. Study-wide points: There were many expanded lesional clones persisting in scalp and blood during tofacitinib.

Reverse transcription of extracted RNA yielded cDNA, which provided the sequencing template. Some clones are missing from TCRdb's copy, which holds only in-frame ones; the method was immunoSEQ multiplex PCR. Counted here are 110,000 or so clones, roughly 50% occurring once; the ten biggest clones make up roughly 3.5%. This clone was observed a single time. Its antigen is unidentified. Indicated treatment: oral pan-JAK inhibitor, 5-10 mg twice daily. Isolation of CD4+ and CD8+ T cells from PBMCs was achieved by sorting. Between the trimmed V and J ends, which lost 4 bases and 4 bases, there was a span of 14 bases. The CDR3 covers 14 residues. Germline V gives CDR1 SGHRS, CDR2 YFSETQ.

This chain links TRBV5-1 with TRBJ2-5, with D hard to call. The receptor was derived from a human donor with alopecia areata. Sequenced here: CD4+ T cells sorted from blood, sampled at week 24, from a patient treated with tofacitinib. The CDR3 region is CASSPPVGLETQYF. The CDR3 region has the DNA TGCGCCAGCAGCCCCCCGGTAGGATTAGAGACCCAGTACTTC.